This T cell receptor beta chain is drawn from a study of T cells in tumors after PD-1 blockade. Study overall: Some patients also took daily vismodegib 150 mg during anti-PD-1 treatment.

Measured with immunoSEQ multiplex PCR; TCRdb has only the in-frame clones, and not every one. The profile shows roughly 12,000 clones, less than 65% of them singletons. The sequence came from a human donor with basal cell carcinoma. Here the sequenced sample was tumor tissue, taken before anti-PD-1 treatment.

CDR3 nucleotides: TGTGCCAGCAGTTCCCCGGGTCGCCCAAGGATGGAGCAGTACTTC. Translated: CASSSPGRPRMEQYF. The genes are TRBV6-5 and TRBJ2-7; D uncertain. Germline CDR1 MNHEY, CDR2 SVGAGI. Deletions cut 4 bases from V and 7 bases from J, with 20 bases between. This CDR3 region has 15 residues.